A single sample gave rise to the 10 T cell receptor beta chains below, sequenced in a study of blood T cell repertoires in COVID-19. Libraries were prepared by immunoSEQ multiplex PCR; TCRdb keeps only in-frame clonotypes and omits some of them. The repertoire holds some 86,000 clones, with roughly 88% as singletons. Material: peripheral blood. The receptors originated from a woman older than 75 with active or convalescent COVID-19.

This clone was observed a handful of times. V is TRBV5-1 and J is TRBJ2-1; 10 bases fit TRBD1. Trimming removed 0 bases from V and 6 bases from J; junction bases left unmatched: 9. This CDR3 has 17 amino acids. Germline CDR1 reads SGHRS; CDR2 reads YFSETQ. CDR3 coding DNA: TGCGCCAGCAGCTTGGCAGGGTGGGACAGGGGAGGCAATGAGCAGTTCTTC. It specifies CASSLAGWDRGGNEQFF.

This chain links TRBV19 with TRBJ2-1; 9 bases align to TRBD1. In germline, CDR1 is LNHDA, CDR2 SQIVND (reference sequence). The CDR3 totals 15 residues. The V segment lost 4 bases and the J segment 6 bases; nucleotides outside the gene matches: 7. The CDR3 coding sequence is TGTGCCAGTAGTACAGGGACAGGGAGGGGCAATGAGCAGTTCTTC. It is translated as CASSTGTGRGNEQFF.

A few counts support this clone. The chain links TRBV5-6 to TRBJ1-2; TRBD1 is a possible D gene (6 bases). This CDR3 comprises 13 residues. The germline gives CDR1 SGHDT, CDR2 YYEEEE. The V end was cut by 1 base, the J end by 8 bases, with 12 bases between. The DNA for the CDR3 is TGTGCCAGCAGCTTGTACCACAGGGACGGCTACACCTTC. Protein sequence: CASSLYHRDGYTF.

This chain connects TRBV5-1 to TRBJ1-6, with D perhaps matching TRBD1 (5 bases). This CDR3 has 14 amino acids. Trimming cost V 4 bases and J 11 bases, with 16 bases left between them. Per germline, CDR1 SGHRS and CDR2 YFSETQ. DNA for the CDR3: TGCGCCAGCAGCGTCGGGGGAGAACTGGCACCCCTCCACTTT. Encoded protein: CASSVGGELAPLHF.

The chain carries TRBV7-2 and TRBJ1-4, with TRBD1 matching over 8 bases. CDR3 size: 15 residues. J was trimmed by 5 bases and V by 1 base; bases with no gene match: 3. Germline CDR1 is SGHTA and CDR2 is FQGNSA. CDR3 DNA sequence: TGTGCCAGCAGCTTAGTGGGACAGGAGAATGAAAAACTGTTTTTT. This sequence encodes CASSLVGQENEKLFF.

The chain carries TRBV5-1 and TRBJ1-1, with a possible D match to TRBD1 (5 bases). Germline V CDR1 and CDR2: SGHRS, YFSETQ. The CDR3 length is 15 residues. Trimming cost V 0 bases and J 1 base, with 10 bases left between them. The CDR3 reads CASSLGWGQNTEAFF. The CDR3 nucleotides read TGCGCCAGCAGCTTGGGCTGGGGCCAGAACACTGAAGCTTTCTTT.

V is TRBV7-9 and J is TRBJ1-3; D gene uncertain. Trimming stripped 2 bases from V and 0 bases from J, with 14 bases between. Germline lookup yields CDR1 SEHNR and CDR2 FQNEAQ (reference sequence). The CDR3 has 17 residues. CDR3 DNA sequence: TGTGCCAGCAGCTTAAGCGCGCAGATTAACTCTGGAAACACCATATATTTT. It encodes CASSLSAQINSGNTIYF.

The chain links TRBV24-1 to TRBJ2-7; 10 positions match TRBD2. The CDR3 covers 16 residues. The germline V gene encodes CDR1 KGHDR and CDR2 SFDVKD. The V and J ends lost 5 bases and 5 bases, in that order; junction bases with no gene match: 11. CDR3 residues: CATSGPRSGRDDEQYF. DNA for the CDR3: TGTGCCACCAGTGGCCCGAGGAGCGGGAGGGACGACGAGCAGTACTTC.

The chain has TRBV28 and TRBJ2-7; TRBD2 is a possible D gene (5 bases). The germline CDR1 and CDR2 sequences are MDHEN and SYDVKM. Between the trimmed V and J ends, which lost 7 bases and 6 bases, there was a span of 22 bases. The CDR3 is 15 amino acids. As DNA, the CDR3 is TGTGCCAGCACCCCCGATGGACGGAGGATTCTCGAGCAGTACTTC. Translation gives CASTPDGRRILEQYF.

The chain carries TRBV5-1 and TRBJ2-1; 9 bases line up with TRBD1. Germline V gene data show CDR1 as SGHRS and CDR2 as YFSETQ. This CDR3 comprises 16 residues. J gave up 6 bases and V 6 bases, and 13 bases lay outside the gene matches. CDR3 sequence reads: CASMFWDRAKPNEQFF. The CDR3 DNA reads TGCGCCAGCATGTTTTGGGACAGGGCTAAGCCCAATGAGCAGTTCTTC.